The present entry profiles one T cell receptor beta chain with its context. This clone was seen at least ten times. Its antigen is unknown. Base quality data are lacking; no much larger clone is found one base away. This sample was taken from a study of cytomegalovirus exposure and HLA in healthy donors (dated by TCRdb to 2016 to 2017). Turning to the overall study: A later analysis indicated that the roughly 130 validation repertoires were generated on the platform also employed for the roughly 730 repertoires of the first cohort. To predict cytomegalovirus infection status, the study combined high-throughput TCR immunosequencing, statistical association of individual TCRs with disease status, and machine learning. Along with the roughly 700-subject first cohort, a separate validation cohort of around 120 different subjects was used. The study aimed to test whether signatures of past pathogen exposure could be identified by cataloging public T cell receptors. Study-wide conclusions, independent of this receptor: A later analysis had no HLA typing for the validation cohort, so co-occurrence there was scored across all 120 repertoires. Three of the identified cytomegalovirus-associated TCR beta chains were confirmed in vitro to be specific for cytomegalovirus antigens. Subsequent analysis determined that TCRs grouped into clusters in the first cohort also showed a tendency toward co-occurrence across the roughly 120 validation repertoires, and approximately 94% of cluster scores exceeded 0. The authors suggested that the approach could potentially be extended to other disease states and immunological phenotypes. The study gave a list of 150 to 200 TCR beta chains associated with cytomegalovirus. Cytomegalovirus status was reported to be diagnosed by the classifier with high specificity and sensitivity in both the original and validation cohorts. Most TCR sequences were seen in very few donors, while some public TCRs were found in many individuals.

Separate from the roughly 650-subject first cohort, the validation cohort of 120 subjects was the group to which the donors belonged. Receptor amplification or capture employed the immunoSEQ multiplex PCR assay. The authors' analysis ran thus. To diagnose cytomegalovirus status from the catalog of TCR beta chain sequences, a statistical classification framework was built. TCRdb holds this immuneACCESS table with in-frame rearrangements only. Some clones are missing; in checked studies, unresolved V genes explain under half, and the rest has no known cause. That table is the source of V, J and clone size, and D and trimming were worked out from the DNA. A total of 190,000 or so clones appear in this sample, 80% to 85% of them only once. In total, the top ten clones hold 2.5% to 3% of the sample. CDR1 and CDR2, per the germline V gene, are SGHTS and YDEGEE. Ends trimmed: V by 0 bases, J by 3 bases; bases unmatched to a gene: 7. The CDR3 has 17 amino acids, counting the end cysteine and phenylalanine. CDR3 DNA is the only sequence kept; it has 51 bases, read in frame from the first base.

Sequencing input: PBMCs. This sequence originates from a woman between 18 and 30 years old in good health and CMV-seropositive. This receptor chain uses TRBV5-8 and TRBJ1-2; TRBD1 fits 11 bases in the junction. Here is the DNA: TGTGCCAGCAGCTTGGAAAGGACAGGGGGCATGGACTATGGCTACACCTTC. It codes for CASSLERTGGMDYGYTF.